This T cell receptor (beta chain) was documented in a study of CD8+ T cells in alopecia areata. The overall study: Dosing with tofacitinib proceeded for 6 to 18 months, followed by 6 months off drug.

Collected material from alopecia areata patients comprised lesional scalp punch biopsies and peripheral blood. On this clone itself: The target antigen is unknown.

Isolated RNA was reverse transcribed into cDNA used as the sequencing template. Clones were read by immunoSEQ multiplex PCR, and TCRdb kept only the in-frame ones, dropping some. Among 160,000 or so clones, less than 65% were seen once, and the ten largest hold less than 20%. The CDR3 covers 16 residues. The V gene's germline CDR1 is SEHNR and CDR2 FQNEAQ (reference sequence). Losses at the gene ends were 3 bases for V and 2 bases for J; bases not matched to a gene: 6. Study-wide points: Across lesional scalp, and particularly alopecia totalis/universalis, clonality surpassed that of normal scalp.

Sequenced material: CD8+ T cells sorted from blood, taken at week 0. This sequence originates from a human donor with alopecia areata. The chain is built from TRBV7-9 and TRBJ2-3; 9 bases match TRBD2. CDR3 sequence reads: CASSLAPSGATDTQYF. The CDR3 nucleotides read TGTGCCAGCAGCTTGGCGCCTAGCGGGGCCACAGATACGCAGTATTTT.